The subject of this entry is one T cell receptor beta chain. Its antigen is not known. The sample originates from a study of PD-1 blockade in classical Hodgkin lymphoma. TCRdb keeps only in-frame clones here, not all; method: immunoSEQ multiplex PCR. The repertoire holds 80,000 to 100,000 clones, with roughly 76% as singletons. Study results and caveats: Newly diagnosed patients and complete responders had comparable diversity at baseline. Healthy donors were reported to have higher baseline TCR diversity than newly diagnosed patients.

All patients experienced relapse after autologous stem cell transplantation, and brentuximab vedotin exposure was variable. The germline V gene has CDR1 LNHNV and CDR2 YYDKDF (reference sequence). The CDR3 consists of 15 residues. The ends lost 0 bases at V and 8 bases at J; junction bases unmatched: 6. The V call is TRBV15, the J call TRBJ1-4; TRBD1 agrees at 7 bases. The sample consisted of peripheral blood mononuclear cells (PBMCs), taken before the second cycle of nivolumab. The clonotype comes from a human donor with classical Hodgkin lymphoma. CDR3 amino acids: CATSRDPGTDEKLFF. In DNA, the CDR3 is TGTGCCACCAGCAGAGATCCCGGGACAGACGAAAAACTGTTTTTT.